The rows below give T cell receptor beta chains drawn from one sample of a study of cytomegalovirus exposure and HLA in healthy donors. Data came from immunoSEQ multiplex PCR; TCRdb stores just in-frame clones and leaves some out. The table has 140,000 or so clones, 84% seen once. The sample was PBMCs. The receptors shown here come from a boy younger than 10 in good health and CMV-seronegative. Each CDR3 is given with its conserved first and last residue. Fields, in order: clone size, D gene, V gene, J gene, CDR3 protein, CDR3 DNA. D genes are given only for firm matches. Clone size is shown for a subset of rows, as once, few, many or a class of expanded clone.

>few|.|TRBV6-1|TRBJ2-7
CASRTILNEQYF
TGTGCCAGCAGGACAATATTGAACGAGCAGTACTTC
>.|.|TRBV11-3|TRBJ2-7
CASSLDISPAYEQYF
TGTGCCAGCAGCTTAGATATATCTCCGGCCTACGAGCAGTACTTC
>.|.|TRBV7-2|TRBJ1-1
CASSDNVVNTEAFF
TGTGCCAGCAGCGACAACGTGGTGAACACTGAAGCTTTCTTT
>.|.|TRBV7-8|TRBJ2-1
CASDGRREGGYSYNEQFF
TGTGCCAGCGACGGGAGACGTGAAGGGGGCTACTCCTACAATGAGCAGTTCTTC
>.|TRBD2|TRBV7-7|TRBJ2-5
CASSPTSGRTNQETQYF
TGTGCCAGCAGCCCGACTAGCGGGAGAACGAACCAAGAGACCCAGTACTTC
>.|TRBD2|TRBV7-3|TRBJ2-3
CASSPDPLTSGASTDTQYF
TGTGCCAGCAGCCCCGACCCGTTAACTAGCGGGGCTAGCACAGATACGCAGTATTTT
>.|.|TRBV27|TRBJ1-1
CASSLWVGAEAFF
TGTGCCAGCAGTTTATGGGTCGGGGCTGAAGCTTTCTTT
>.|.|TRBV7-8|TRBJ1-5
CASSLGQSNQPQHF
TGTGCCAGCAGCTTAGGTCAGAGCAATCAGCCCCAGCATTTT
>.|.|TRBV19|TRBJ1-4
CASRRGEANEKLFF
TGTGCCAGTAGAAGAGGGGAGGCTAATGAAAAACTGTTTTTT
>once|.|TRBV15|TRBJ2-7
CATSRDRLVVLSYEQYF
TGTGCCACCAGCAGAGATCGGCTAGTGGTCCTCTCCTACGAGCAGTACTTC
>few|.|TRBV5-1|TRBJ2-5
CASSWSGNTQETQYF
TGCGCCAGCAGCTGGTCAGGGAACACACAAGAGACCCAGTACTTC
>.|TRBD1|TRBV2|TRBJ2-7
CASSLWTGGSYEQYF
TGTGCCAGCAGTTTATGGACAGGGGGCTCCTACGAGCAGTACTTC
>.|.|TRBV19|TRBJ2-7
CASSRAGPYEQYF
TGTGCCAGTAGTAGAGCAGGGCCCTACGAGCAGTACTTC
>once|TRBD2|TRBV4-1|TRBJ2-1
CASSQTGLAGGPSYNEQFF
TGCGCCAGCAGCCAGACGGGACTAGCGGGGGGGCCTTCCTACAATGAGCAGTTCTTC
>few|.|TRBV11-3|TRBJ2-5
CASSRMGRSGETQYF
TGTGCCAGCAGTCGCATGGGCAGGTCAGGGGAGACCCAGTACTTC
>.|TRBD1|TRBV6-4|TRBJ2-3
CASSRQGGTDTQYF
TGTGCCAGCAGCCGACAGGGGGGCACAGATACGCAGTATTTT
>.|.|TRBV7-6|TRBJ2-7
CASSLGFGAGAYEQYF
TGTGCCAGCAGCTTAGGTTTCGGGGCAGGGGCTTACGAGCAGTACTTC
>once|.|TRBV18|TRBJ2-4
CASSLVQVQTQGENIQYF
TGTGCCAGCTCACTTGTCCAGGTACAGACGCAAGGGGAAAACATTCAGTACTTC
>.|TRBD1|TRBV7-9|TRBJ1-5
CASSAGQGAITYQPQHF
TGTGCCAGCAGCGCGGGACAGGGGGCCATAACCTATCAGCCCCAGCATTTT
>.|.|TRBV2|TRBJ2-5
CASSPWLETQYF
TGTGCCAGCAGTCCATGGCTCGAAACCCAGTACTTC
>few|TRBD2|TRBV7-3|TRBJ2-4
CASSFGGSDIQYF
TGTGCCAGCAGCTTCGGGGGGTCAGACATTCAGTACTTC
>.|.|TRBV11-2|TRBJ1-1
CASSLGAQNTEAFF
TGTGCCAGCAGCTTAGGGGCTCAGAACACTGAAGCTTTCTTT